This TCR beta chain was captured by sequencing in a study of T cells after yellow fever vaccination. Study in general: SMART-Seq v4 Ultra Low Input prepared libraries from low-cell fractions. Study-wide points: In post-booster samples, most primary-vaccination clones reappeared (approximately 97% CD4, roughly 88% CD8).

Regarding this clonotype: Its antigen is not identified.

Synthesis of TCR cDNA relied on 5'RACE template switching, which attached a universal primer site and UMIs. One entry per CDR3 protein, called by TCRdb with MiXCR from the 5' RACE reads. Of 450,000 to 550,000 distinct CDR3 sequences listed, 15% to 20% are singletons. V was trimmed by 1 base and J by 4 bases, leaving 20 bases between them. The CDR3 is 17 amino acids. The V gene's germline CDR1 is SEHNR and CDR2 FQNEAQ (reference sequence). J is TRBJ2-7 and V is TRBV7-9, with no clear D. Sequencing used PBMCs, obtained 15 days after the yellow fever booster vaccination. The receptor's source is a man aged 25 to 40 who received the YFV17D yellow fever vaccine. CDR3 in DNA: TGTGCCAGCAGCTTAGACTCAGAAGTCTGGGTTGGATACGAGCAGTACTTC. This translates into CASSLDSEVWVGYEQYF.